This T cell receptor beta chain is from a study of cytomegalovirus exposure and HLA in healthy donors. Study-level findings and limits: In a later analysis, V- and J-gene trimming of beta chains associated with a DCLRE1C missense variant, replicated independently. As was reported, the classifier diagnosed cytomegalovirus status with high specificity and sensitivity. Sequencing likely generated an artifact that appeared as a cluster of highly shared sequence variants. Most TCR sequences proved rare, with some public TCRs found in many donors.

This PCR relied on a set of 60 Vbeta primers and 13 Jbeta primers. The assay was immunoSEQ multiplex PCR, and TCRdb's table has in-frame clones only and misses some. This sample has over 150,000 clones, with about 72% found just once. The CDR3 has 13 residues. The V and J ends lost 0 bases and 8 bases respectively, with 11 bases between them. Per the germline V gene, CDR1 is SGHNT and CDR2 is YYREEE (reference sequence). This clone appeared a few times. Antigen: not known. J is TRBJ1-2 and V is TRBV5-4; D gene unclear. The sample taken for sequencing was PBMCs. This receptor was taken from a man aged 50-59 years in good health and CMV-seropositive. CDR3 nucleotides: TGTGCCAGCAGCTTGGTCGAGGGCGGCGGCTACACCTTC. It yields the protein CASSLVEGGGYTF.